Each of the 11 T cell receptor beta chains below was sequenced from the same sample in a study of control samples from healthy donors and cancer patients. The assay was immunoSEQ multiplex PCR, and TCRdb's table has in-frame clones only and misses some. The data contain 100,000 or so clones, around 89% of them singletons. The material sequenced was blood. These TCRs come from a man aged 25-45 years in good health.

The chain recombines TRBV19 with TRBJ2-6, with D hard to call. Trimming pared 1 base from V and 2 bases from J, leaving 6 bases between. The germline V gene encodes CDR1 LNHDA and CDR2 SQIVND (reference sequence). This CDR3 has 15 amino acids. The CDR3 sequence is CASSIGQAGANVLTF. CDR3 in DNA: TGTGCCAGTAGTATAGGTCAGGCTGGGGCCAACGTCCTGACTTTC.

The chain links TRBV12-3 or TRBV12-4 to TRBJ2-2, with 7 bases fitting TRBD1. CDR3 length: 13 amino acids. V lost 8 bases to trimming and J lost 4 bases; unmatched junction nucleotides: 4. The CDR3 region is CASHRGFTGELFF. CDR3 nucleotides: TGTGCCAGCCACAGGGGTTTCACCGGGGAGCTGTTTTTT.

The chain joins TRBV3-1 (or the pseudogene TRBV3-2) to TRBJ2-5, with D tentatively TRBD1 (5 bases). The V gene lost 1 base and the J gene lost 1 base, with 13 bases spanning the gap. This CDR3 has 16 residues. The germline V gene encodes CDR1 LGHDT and CDR2 YNNKEL (reference sequence). The CDR3 protein is CASSQVARQGQETQYF. In nucleotides, the CDR3 is TGTGCCAGCAGCCAAGTCGCCCGGCAGGGCCAAGAGACCCAGTACTTC.

The rearrangement uses TRBV10-3 and TRBJ2-1; 7 bases line up with TRBD2. J gave up 10 bases and V 6 bases, and 18 bases lay outside the gene matches. From germline, CDR1 is ENHRY and CDR2 SYGVKD. This CDR3 contains 16 residues. The CDR3 DNA reads as TGTGCCATCAGGTATTCTAGCGGCACCTGGGACGGGGAGCAGTTCTTC. It translates to CAIRYSSGTWDGEQFF.

For the CDR3, the DNA is TGTGCCAGCAGCTTATACCCCGCAGGGACTGAAGCTTTCTTT. Translation: CASSLYPAGTEAFF. This sequence joins TRBV7-3 and TRBJ1-1; tentatively, D is TRBD1 (5 bases). This CDR3 contains 14 residues. The ends were cut back, 2 bases at V and 5 bases at J, with 12 bases in the middle. The germline gives CDR1 SGHTA, CDR2 FQGTGA. The whole variable domain, filled in from reference TRBV7-3 and TRBJ1-1, reads GAGVSQTPSNKVTEKGKYVELRCDPISGHTALYWYRQSLGQGPEFLIYFQGTGAADDSGLPNDRFFAVRPEGSVSTLKIQRTERGDSAVYLCASSLYPAGTEAFFGQGTRLTVV.

The rearrangement uses TRBV4-1 and TRBJ2-5; no reliable D call. The V end lost 2 bases, the J end lost 5 bases, and 15 bases lay between the germline ends. The CDR3 extends over 15 amino acids. Germline CDR1 reads MGHRA; CDR2 reads YSYEKL. CDR3 DNA: TGCGCCAGCAGCCAAACAGCCAGAGGAGACGAGACCCAGTACTTC. Translating gives CASSQTARGDETQYF.

V usage is TRBV19 and J usage is TRBJ1-4; D is ambiguous. Looked up from germline, CDR1 is LNHDA and CDR2 is SQIVND (reference sequence). CDR3 size: 14 residues. The V and J ends lost 3 bases and 8 bases respectively, with 13 bases between them. The CDR3 reads CASSMAGLGEKLFF. CDR3 bases: TGTGCCAGTAGTATGGCAGGTCTGGGAGAAAAACTGTTTTTT.

This clone showed up just once. The J gene is TRBJ1-6, the V gene TRBV21-1. TRBV21-1 is described as a pseudogene. This CDR3 contains 17 residues. Written as DNA, the CDR3 is TGTGCCAGCAGCAAAGAAAGGCCGGAAAGCAAGAATTCACCCCTCCACTTT. Its protein is CASSKERPESKNSPLHF.

The chain recombines TRBV24-1 with TRBJ2-3; 9 nucleotides agree with TRBD1. The CDR3 is 15 residues long. J gave up 0 bases and V 4 bases, and 1 base lay outside the gene matches. Germline V CDR1 and CDR2: KGHDR, SFDVKD. Written as DNA, the CDR3 is TGTGCCACCAGTGAGGGGACAGGGAGCACAGATACGCAGTATTTT. Its protein product is CATSEGTGSTDTQYF.

The chain employs TRBV12-3 or TRBV12-4 and TRBJ2-3, with no clear D. This CDR3 has 12 amino acids. Trimming left V 3 bases short and J 4 bases short, with 5 bases between. For the CDR3, the DNA is TGTGCCAGCAGTTTTAATCCAGATACGCAGTATTTT. This encodes CASSFNPDTQYF.

The rearrangement links TRBV11-2 to TRBJ2-7, with a possible D match to TRBD1 (6 bases). Germline V gene lookup returns CDR1 SGHAT and CDR2 FQNNGV. CDR3 length: 13 residues. V was pared by 4 bases and J by 7 bases, with 14 bases between. CDR3 in amino acids: CASSWGPTFEQYF. The CDR3 coding sequence is TGTGCCAGCAGCTGGGGGCCAACCTTTGAGCAGTACTTC.